Included here is one T cell receptor (beta chain) sequence, with context. The antigen is unknown. This record belongs to a study of T cell responses to AZD1222 COVID-19 vaccine. The study, taken as a whole, reports: Two doses of AZD1222 preceded a rise in Spike-specific TCR breadth and depth.

Some clones are missing from TCRdb's copy, which holds only in-frame ones; the method was immunoSEQ multiplex PCR. Of around 100,000 clones detected, about 86% appear once; the ten largest clones hold 4.5% to 6%. J was trimmed by 13 bases and V by 1 base; bases with no gene match: 6. Germline V gene sequence: CDR1 SGHTA, CDR2 FQGNSA. This CDR3 has 14 amino acids. The sequences come from peripheral blood, collected on day 0 of AZD1222 vaccination. This TCR was recovered from an adult in good health. The V call is TRBV7-2, the J call TRBJ2-3; 12 positions match TRBD2. The CDR3, as DNA: TGTGCCAGCAGCTTAGGGACTAGCGGGACAACGGAGTATTTT. It specifies CASSLGTSGTTEYF.